These T cell receptor beta chains were read from a single sample in a study of OX40 agonist ivuxolimab in advanced cancers. Profiling relied on immunoSEQ multiplex PCR, and the TCRdb table lists in-frame clones only, not all of them. Counted here are roughly 99,000 clones, 85% to 95% occurring once; the ten biggest clones make up about 1.2%. Source: CD4+ or CD8+ T cells sorted from blood, taken in a trial of the OX40 agonist ivuxolimab. Every receptor here comes from an adult with an advanced solid tumor such as melanoma, head and neck, liver or kidney cancer. Each CDR3 is given with its conserved first and last residue. The D gene is left open where the match is weak. Clone size is stated in some rows and not others, as once, few, many or a class when expanded.

- | TRBJ2-1 | TRBD2 | TRBV11-2 | CASSLIAGTYNEQFF | TGTGCCAGCAGCTTAATAGCGGGGACCTACAATGAGCAGTTCTTC
- | TRBJ2-7 | TRBD1 | TRBV15 | CATSRGRDSSYEQYF | TGTGCCACCAGCAGGGGAAGGGACAGCTCCTACGAGCAGTACTTC
- | TRBJ1-5 | - | TRBV11-3 | CASSSGGNQPQHF | TGTGCCAGCAGCTCCGGGGGCAATCAGCCCCAGCATTTT
once | TRBJ1-4 | - | TRBV13 | CASSQNLGTRNEKLFF | TGTGCCAGCAGCCAGAACCTCGGGACACGAAATGAAAAACTGTTTTTT
- | TRBJ2-3 | TRBD2 | TRBV10-3 | CAIKLTSGTDTQYF | TGTGCCATCAAGCTGACTAGCGGCACAGATACGCAGTATTTT
- | TRBJ2-5 | TRBD1 | TRBV5-1 | CASSLLQGEETQYF | TGCGCCAGCAGCTTATTACAGGGGGAAGAGACCCAGTACTTC
- | TRBJ2-1 | - | TRBV28 | CASSFRNEQFF | TGTGCCAGCAGTTTTCGCAATGAGCAGTTCTTC
- | TRBJ2-1 | - | TRBV6-4 | CASSDNKAYNEQFF | TGTGCCAGCAGTGATAACAAGGCGTACAATGAGCAGTTCTTC
few | TRBJ2-7 | - | TRBV28 | CASSLTRGYEQYF | TGTGCCAGCAGTTTAACCCGGGGCTACGAGCAGTACTTC
- | TRBJ1-4 | - | TRBV29-1 | CSVVVISEGKLFF | TGCAGCGTTGTAGTAATTTCAGAGGGAAAACTGTTTTTT
- | TRBJ2-7 | - | TRBV5-6 | CASSGGTYEQYF | TGTGCCAGCAGCGGCGGAACCTACGAGCAGTACTTC
- | TRBJ2-1 | - | TRBV6-5 | CASSYQGSKDNEQFF | TGTGCCAGCAGTTACCAGGGTAGCAAGGACAATGAGCAGTTCTTC
- | TRBJ1-5 | TRBD1 | TRBV5-1 | CASSQTGVGNQPQHF | TGCGCCAGCAGCCAAACAGGGGTTGGGAATCAGCCCCAGCATTTT
- | TRBJ2-5 | - | TRBV5-1 | CASSLVVGQGQETQYF | TGCGCCAGCAGCTTGGTTGTAGGGCAAGGTCAAGAGACCCAGTACTTC
- | TRBJ2-7 | - | TRBV27 | CASSLSAGTEQYF | TGTGCCAGCAGTTTATCGGCAGGGACAGAGCAGTACTTC
- | TRBJ1-1 | TRBD1 | TRBV18 | CASSPPGQGRLSTEAFF | TGTGCCAGCTCACCACCGGGACAGGGGAGATTGAGCACTGAAGCTTTCTTT
- | TRBJ2-5 | - | TRBV29-1 | CSVENQETQYF | TGCAGCGTTGAAAACCAAGAGACCCAGTACTTC
- | TRBJ1-5 | - | TRBV2 | CASTQQTSNQPQHF | TGTGCCAGCACCCAGCAGACTTCCAATCAGCCCCAGCATTTT
- | TRBJ1-1 | - | TRBV5-1 | CASSWGTINTEAFF | TGCGCCAGCAGCTGGGGGACAATTAACACTGAAGCTTTCTTT
- | TRBJ1-1 | TRBD1 | TRBV7-2 | CASSLGQGAVDEAFF | TGTGCCAGCAGCTTGGGACAGGGAGCCGTTGATGAAGCTTTCTTT
- | TRBJ2-7 | TRBD1 | TRBV6-5 | CASSYSLDRGVYEQYF | TGTGCCAGCAGTTACTCGCTCGACAGGGGGGTCTACGAGCAGTACTTC